The present TCR beta chain was sequenced within a study of CD8+CD57+ T cells in acquired aplastic anemia. Study-level results: Patients and controls had in common 25 to 30 CD8+ CDR3 sequences. Simpson's diversity of CD8+ cells was not significantly different in patients compared with controls.

Turning to this clonotype: What it recognizes is unknown.

After removal of 4 bases from V and 12 bases from J, the junction contained 8 bases not matched to a gene. Looked up from germline, CDR1 is KGHDR and CDR2 is SFDVKD. The CDR3 contains 15 residues. Template material for TCR beta VDJ and CDR3 profiling consisted of genomic DNA. A single record per CDR3 protein comes from TCRdb applying MiXCR to the reads. The sample yields under 200,000 distinct CDR3 sequences, less than 60% seen once. Previously, flow cytometry had revealed CD8+CD57+ cell expansion in the patients chosen for sequencing. V usage is TRBV24-1 and J usage is TRBJ2-1, with 13 bases identical to TRBD2. This TCR was sampled from a human donor with aplastic anemia. The sequencing input was sorted CD4+, CD8+, or CD8+CD57+ T cells (not recorded which) from PBMCs. The CDR3 DNA sequence: TGTGCCACCAGTGAACACTCGGGACTAGCGGGAACGCAGTTCTTC. This translates into CATSEHSGLAGTQFF.